This T cell receptor (beta chain) stems from a study of T cells in Graves' hyperthyroidism and ophthalmopathy. Findings and caveats of the study: Onset of ophthalmopathy came a median roughly 6.9 months after the model predicted it.

A note on this clonotype: Its antigen is still unknown.

RNA transcripts were the template for amplifying TCR beta CDR3 regions. TCR CDR3 regions were first amplified by RT-PCR with HTBI primers. One entry per CDR3 protein, called by TCRdb with MiXCR from the multiplex PCR reads. The table has about 560,000 distinct CDR3 sequences, around 45% seen once. Graves' hyperthyroidism is called stable when ophthalmopathy does not progress within 18 months. The clonotype comes from a woman younger than 30 with Graves' hyperthyroidism. Sequences were obtained from peripheral blood or thyroid tissue (not recorded which).

CDR3 residues: CASSLERGRDGTEAFF. The CDR3 DNA reads as TGTGCCAGCAGCTTAGAGAGGGGGCGCGACGGAACTGAAGCTTTCTTT. This sequence joins TRBV7-9 and TRBJ1-1; 7 bases are shared with TRBD1. V lost 1 base, J lost 5 bases, and 10 bases stayed unmatched. Germline V gene lookup returns CDR1 SEHNR and CDR2 FQNEAQ (reference sequence). CDR3 length: 16 residues. Full variable domain (missing parts from reference TRBV7-9 and TRBJ1-1): DTGVSQNPRHKITKRGQNVTFRCDPISEHNRLYWYRQTLGQGPEFLTYFQNEAQLEKSRLLSDRFSAERPKGSFSTLEIQRTEQGDSAMYLCASSLERGRDGTEAFFGQGTRLTVV.